This T cell receptor beta chain was recorded in a study of OX40 agonist ivuxolimab in advanced cancers. Describing the broader study: The costimulatory receptor OX40 (CD134) was targeted by ivuxolimab, a fully human IgG2 agonistic monoclonal antibody. Intravenous ivuxolimab was administered to patients every 2 weeks at six dose levels: 0.01, 0.1, 0.3, 1.5, 3 and 10 mg/kg. Among the roughly 50 dose-escalation patients, some 19 had hepatocellular carcinoma, approximately 15 melanoma, 9 renal cell carcinoma and 9 head and neck cancer. A male proportion of about 79% and a mean age of around 60 years, ranging from roughly 20 to 80, were recorded for the dose-escalation cohort. Prior anti-PD-1, anti-PD-L1 or anti-CTLA-4 therapy was permitted, and 30% to 50% of dose-escalation patients had received checkpoint inhibitors. Partial responses occurred in three dose-escalation patients: two with cutaneous melanoma and one with hepatocellular carcinoma. Peripheral TCRbeta sequencing was intended to test whether TCR sequence diversity was altered and clonal T-cell expansion was caused by ivuxolimab. The paper covers the monotherapy dose-escalation part of the phase I ivuxolimab trial, which included N of about 50 patients. Study-wide conclusions, independent of this receptor: Low levels of normalized T-cell clonal expansion were also seen in some nonresponding patients. Partial responders in the 0.1-3.0 mg/kg groups had among the lowest normalized peripheral clonal expansion, especially among CD8+ T cells. After ivuxolimab, CD8+ T cells had more expanded clones than CD4+ T cells on average. Which antigens the clonally expanded peripheral T cells were specific for was not determined. At doses of 0.1 to 3.0 mg/kg, clonal expansion of both CD4+ and CD8+ T cells in blood was seen between baseline and week 6.

Worth noting for this clone: Its target antigen remains unknown. Germline is not matched at one junction end, which may reflect a read error.

The trial excluded patients who had a history of autoimmune disease or were on systemic immunosuppression. Peripheral blood for TCR sequencing was collected from all dose cohorts at baseline, on cycle 4 day 1, and on cycle 7 day 1. Samples came from an open-label, multicenter, first-in-human phase I dose-escalation trial of ivuxolimab. The trial enrolled adults with locally advanced or metastatic head and neck squamous cell, hepatocellular, melanoma or renal cell carcinoma. Before TCR sequencing, CD4+ T cells and CD8+ T cells were sorted from peripheral blood as separate populations. Genomic DNA was isolated from the sorted cells so that the TCRbeta CDR3 region could be sequenced. The immunoSEQ Assay was used to sequence the TCRbeta CDR3 regions. The table was pulled from immuneACCESS by TCRdb, which kept in-frame rearrangements only. Such tables lose some clones; where checked, under half of the loss comes from unresolved V genes, and the rest has no known cause. This sample comprises tens of thousands of clones, approximately 86% of them detected only once. The ten largest clones take up around 3.5% of the sample.

From the cysteine up to the phenylalanine, the CDR3 has a length of 15 residues. Only the CDR3 DNA is retained, 45 bases long and in frame from the first base. The germline V gene sets CDR1 to SGHRS and CDR2 to YFSETQ. This chain is built from TRBV5-1 and TRBJ2-7; too little of a D gene remains to name it. The material sequenced was CD4+ or CD8+ T cells sorted from blood, taken in a trial of the OX40 agonist ivuxolimab. This receptor was obtained from an adult with an advanced solid tumor such as melanoma, head and neck, liver or kidney cancer. The nucleotides are TGTGCCAGCAGCCCTCGCGGCCTAACCCGCTACGAGCAGTACTTC. Translation gives CASSPRGLTRYEQYF.